The 25 T cell receptor beta chains presented below share a single source sample, sequenced in a study of T cells in Graves' hyperthyroidism and ophthalmopathy. The CDR3 regions of TCR beta were amplified from RNA transcripts. A first-round RT-PCR of the TCR CDR3 used the HTBI primer set. TCRdb re-called the multiplex PCR reads through MiXCR, storing one row per CDR3 protein. In the table there are around 300,000 distinct CDR3 sequences, 22% of which are singletons. Sequenced material: blood. These receptors all stem from a man aged 25 to 45 with Graves' ophthalmopathy.

V gene TRBV25-1 combines with J gene TRBJ2-2; 7 nucleotides line up with TRBD1. Germline CDR1 reads MGHDK; CDR2 reads SYGVNS. Trimming took 5 bases from V and 4 from J; bases not matched to a gene: 7. There are 15 residues in the CDR3. Written as DNA, the CDR3 is TGTGCCAGCAGTAACCCGGGACAGACCACCGGGGAGCTGTTTTTT. The encoded protein is CASSNPGQTTGELFF.

This clonotype was detected once. The germline gene is not matched at one end of the junction; a read error may be the cause. This chain connects TRBV28 to TRBJ1-1, with D tentatively TRBD1 (5 bases). The CDR3 sequence is 15 residues long. CDR1 is MDHEN, CDR2 SYDVKM, per germline. The CDR3 spells CACSLPRVVVTEAFF. The DNA for the CDR3 is TGTGCCTGCAGTTTGCCCAGGGTTGTTGTTACTGAAGCTTTCTTT. Combining the CDR3 with reference TRBV28 and TRBJ1-1 gives the whole variable domain DVKVTQSSRYLVKRTGEKVFLECVQDMDHENMFWYRQDPGLGLRLIYFSYDVKMKEKGDIPEGYSVSREKKERFSLILESASTNQTSMYLCACSLPRVVVTEAFFGQGTRLTVV.

This clonotype was observed a few times. The chain links TRBV28 to TRBJ1-4, with TRBD1 matching 9 bases. Trimming cost V 2 bases and J 5 bases; bases outside gene matches: 6. The CDR3 consists of 16 residues. From germline, CDR1 is MDHEN and CDR2 SYDVKM. CDR3 nucleotide sequence: TGTGCCAGCAGTTTACTGACAGGGGGTCGAAATGAAAAACTGTTTTTT. Encoded protein: CASSLLTGGRNEKLFF.

There are many counts of this clonotype. This chain uses TRBV18 with TRBJ1-5, with 7 bases aligning to TRBD1. The germline V gene encodes CDR1 KGHSH and CDR2 LQKENI. V was pared by 5 bases and J by 4 bases, with 8 bases of the junction left unmatched. This CDR3 is built from 15 residues. Here the CDR3 DNA reads TGTGCCAGCTCATTTACGGGACAGAAGAATCAGCCCCAGCATTTT. Amino acids: CASSFTGQKNQPQHF. The full variable domain, with the rest looked up from reference TRBV18 and TRBJ1-5, is NAGVMQNPRHLVRRRGQEARLRCSPMKGHSHVYWYRQLPEEGLKFMVYLQKENIIDESGMPKERFSAEFPKEGPSILRIQQVVRGDSAAYFCASSFTGQKNQPQHFGDGTRLSIL.

The rearrangement joins TRBV2 to TRBJ2-6; D is uncertain. CDR3 length equals 17 residues. V dropped 7 bases and J dropped 0 bases, with 16 bases sitting between them. Germline CDR1 SNHLY, CDR2 FYNNEI. DNA of the CDR3: TGTGCCAGCACCAGCACTTTAGTATTCTCTGGGGCCAACGTCCTGACTTTC. Protein product: CASTSTLVFSGANVLTF.

A word on this clonotype: It may be a read error: a sequence one base away is much more abundant. This sequence joins TRBV11-3 and TRBJ2-5; TRBD1 matches at 9 bases. Per germline, CDR1 SGHNT and CDR2 YENEEA. The CDR3 is 15 residues long. This CDR3 reads CASSPGTGSQETHYF. CDR3 in DNA: TGTGCCAGCAGCCCTGGGACAGGGAGCCAAGAGACCCATTACTTC.

The table lists this clonotype with many counts. The rearrangement links TRBV5-5 to TRBJ2-4, with 9 bases that match TRBD2. Germline CDR1 reads SGHKS; CDR2 reads YYEKEE (reference sequence). This CDR3 has 17 residues. The V segment lost 2 bases and the J segment 6 bases; nucleotides outside the gene matches: 12. CDR3 region: CASSFGVAGDDGNIQYF. The CDR3 DNA reads as TGTGCCAGCAGCTTTGGGGTAGCGGGAGACGACGGAAACATTCAGTACTTC.

This clonotype was found a few times. The V gene is TRBV20-1, the J gene TRBJ1-1, with 7 bases fitting TRBD1. This CDR3 region has 14 residues. CDR1 is DFQATT, CDR2 SNEGSKA, per germline (reference sequence). V shed 5 bases, J shed 0 bases, and the junction held 6 bases outside the gene matches. In nucleotides, the CDR3 is TGCAGTGCTGAGGACAGGAATCTGAACACTGAAGCTTTCTTT. As protein: CSAEDRNLNTEAFF.

This clonotype was seen a handful of times. This chain uses TRBV7-2 with TRBJ2-7; 7 bases fit TRBD1. The CDR3 is made up of 16 amino acids. V gave up 1 base and J gave up 1 base; unmatched junction bases: 7. Per the germline V gene, CDR1 is SGHTA and CDR2 is FQGNSA. The chain's CDR3 is CASSLDLRTGSYEQYF. CDR3 DNA sequence: TGTGCCAGCAGCTTAGATTTAAGGACAGGATCCTACGAGCAGTACTTC.

This clonotype was observed a few times. This may stem from a read error, because a much larger clone lies one nucleotide away. The chain couples TRBV2 to TRBJ1-1; D call uncertain. Germline lookup yields CDR1 SNHLY and CDR2 FYNNEI. V was clipped by 3 bases and J by 1 base, with 3 bases between them. The CDR3 is made up of 12 amino acids. The DNA of the CDR3 is TGTGCCAGCAGTGAGGAGAACACTGAAGCTTTCTTT. It is translated as CASSEENTEAFF.

The table lists this clonotype with many counts. V and J are TRBV20-1 and TRBJ1-1, with D tentatively TRBD1 (5 bases). The ends were cut back, 3 bases at V and 0 bases at J, with 8 bases in the middle. The CDR3 has 13 residues. Germline V CDR1 and CDR2: DFQATT, SNEGSKA (reference sequence). Here the CDR3 DNA reads TGCAGTGCTAGTGCAGGGATGAACACTGAAGCTTTCTTT. It codes for CSASAGMNTEAFF.

Only a few counts were recorded for this clonotype. This sequence joins TRBV12-3 or TRBV12-4 and TRBJ2-4; D is unclear. Deletions cut 3 bases from V and 5 bases from J, with 5 bases between. The CDR3 sequence is 12 residues long. The CDR3 loop is CASSLKENIQYF. The DNA for the CDR3 is TGTGCCAGCAGTTTGAAGGAAAACATTCAGTACTTC.

This clonotype showed up just a few times. The CDR3 loop is CASSYTGTDLNTEAFF. In DNA, the CDR3 is TGTGCCAGCAGCTACACCGGGACAGATTTGAACACTGAAGCTTTCTTT. The chain is built from TRBV11-3 and TRBJ1-1; 7 bases are shared with TRBD1. The CDR3 is made up of 16 amino acids. Per germline, CDR1 SGHNT and CDR2 YENEEA. The V gene end was trimmed by 4 bases and the J gene end by 0 bases; junction bases not matched to a gene: 8.

This clonotype showed up just once. This sequence joins TRBV6-6 and TRBJ2-3, with D possibly matching TRBD2 (5 bases). V was clipped by 0 bases and J by 3 bases, with 7 bases between them. Germline values: CDR1 MNHNY, CDR2 SVGAGI (reference sequence). CDR3 length: 14 residues. CDR3: CASSYSEATDTQYF. CDR3 nucleotides: TGTGCCAGCAGTTACTCGGAGGCGACAGATACGCAGTATTTT.

This clonotype was counted ten times or more. The chain employs TRBV5-1 and TRBJ2-7; D perhaps matches TRBD2 (5 bases). CDR3 size: 14 residues. V was pared by 1 base and J by 2 bases, with 10 bases between. The germline CDR1 and CDR2 sequences are SGHRS and YFSETQ. CDR3 sequence (DNA): TGCGCCAGCAGCTTGAGAGGGCTAACCTACGAGCAGTACTTC. Translating gives CASSLRGLTYEQYF.

This clonotype occurred a few times. The junction departs from the called germline gene at one end, perhaps through a read error. This chain uses TRBV2 with TRBJ2-5; the D is unclear. CDR1 is SNHLY, CDR2 FYNNEI, per germline. The CDR3 spans 10 residues. The CDR3 DNA follows: TGTGCCAGCAGGGAAGAGACCCAGTACTTC. Its protein is CASREETQYF.

This clonotype was seen more than once but under ten times. At one boundary the junction diverges from the germline segment, which might be a read error. V usage is TRBV9 and J usage is TRBJ1-1; perhaps TRBD1 as D (6 bases). The CDR3 is 15 residues long. CDR1 is SGDLS and CDR2 is YYNGEE in the germline V gene. CDR3 nucleotide sequence: TGTGCCGGCAGCGTTACAGGGAGGGAGGACACTGAAGCTTTCTTT. Its protein product is CAGSVTGREDTEAFF.

This clonotype was counted between two and nine times. The chain has TRBV24-1 and TRBJ1-4; TRBD1 agrees at 9 bases. The ends lost 6 bases at V and 7 bases at J; junction bases unmatched: 11. CDR1 and CDR2 (germline): KGHDR, SFDVKD. The length of the CDR3 is 16 residues. CDR3 sequence: CATSSGQGSDFEKLFF. The CDR3, as DNA: TGTGCCACCAGTTCGGGACAGGGTAGCGATTTTGAAAAACTGTTTTTT.

In its sample, this clonotype was seen many times. The CDR3 sequence: CSASPERGYNEQFF. The CDR3 region has the DNA TGCAGTGCTTCGCCGGAGCGGGGCTACAATGAGCAGTTCTTC. The V call is TRBV20-1, the J call TRBJ2-1; 7 bases fit TRBD2. The CDR3 length is 14 residues. Germline assignment: CDR1 DFQATT and CDR2 SNEGSKA (reference sequence). J gave up 3 bases and V 5 bases, and 7 bases lay outside the gene matches.

The chain recombines TRBV9 with TRBJ2-3, with D possibly matching TRBD2 (7 bases). V was cut by 0 bases and J by 2 bases, with 13 bases left in between. The V gene's germline CDR1 is SGDLS and CDR2 YYNGEE. The CDR3 runs to 16 residues. DNA for the CDR3: TGTGCCAGCAGCGTAGTCGGGGGGCGGCCCACAGATACGCAGTATTTT. Protein product: CASSVVGGRPTDTQYF.

V is TRBV29-1 and J is TRBJ1-1, with a weak D call TRBD1 (6 bases). Germline CDR1 and CDR2: SQVTM and ANQGSEA. The V and J ends lost 4 bases and 12 bases respectively, with 21 bases between them. The length of the CDR3 is 13 residues. This CDR3 reads CSVGKGGHPGTFF. The CDR3 DNA sequence: TGCAGCGTTGGTAAGGGGGGCCACCCAGGAACTTTCTTT.

The chain carries TRBV4-2 and TRBJ2-6; 7 nucleotides line up with TRBD1. V shed 0 bases and J 2 bases; nucleotides not matched to a gene: 4. This CDR3 contains 17 residues. CDR1 LGHNA and CDR2 YNFKEQ come from the germline V gene. The chain's CDR3 is CASSQERQGAGANVLTF. The CDR3 nucleotides read TGTGCCAGCAGCCAAGAGAGGCAGGGGGCTGGGGCCAACGTCCTGACTTTC.

The CDR3 region is CASNGLSVADTQYF. The CDR3 bases are TGTGCCAGTAATGGACTATCCGTAGCAGATACGCAGTATTTT. The chain is built from TRBV19 and TRBJ2-3; D might be TRBD2 (6 bases). The CDR3 covers 14 residues. V gave up 7 bases and J gave up 4 bases, with 15 bases separating them. Germline V gene lookup returns CDR1 LNHDA and CDR2 SQIVND (reference sequence).

The rearrangement joins TRBV15 to TRBJ2-1, with a weak D call TRBD2 (7 bases). The CDR3 spans 16 residues. Germline CDR1 is LNHNV and CDR2 is YYDKDF (reference sequence). Between the trimmed V and J ends, which lost 5 bases and 9 bases, there was a span of 23 bases. CDR3 region: CATSAQLSQGRGEQFF. The CDR3 bases are TGTGCCACCAGCGCCCAACTTTCTCAGGGGAGGGGTGAGCAGTTCTTC.

The chain carries TRBV2 and TRBJ2-1; no clear D gene. The V gene lost 8 bases and the J gene lost 9 bases, with 11 bases spanning the gap. This CDR3 comprises 11 residues. Looked up from germline, CDR1 is SNHLY and CDR2 is FYNNEI. CDR3 bases: TGTGCCAGCCTAGGGCCAGGTGAGCAGTTCTTC. As protein: CASLGPGEQFF.